This T cell receptor beta chain originates from a study of T-cell memory formation after mild COVID-19. As for the study in general: TCR clusters were mostly confined to one donor each.

The TCR alpha and TCR beta cDNA libraries, bearing sample barcodes and UMIs, were generated by 5'RACE using constant-segment primers. MiXCR, applied by TCRdb to the 5' RACE reads, yields one record per CDR3 protein. The sample carries about 390,000 distinct CDR3 sequences, approximately 15% recorded once. The germline CDR1 and CDR2 sequences are DFQATT and SNEGSKA (reference sequence). The CDR3 has 12 amino acids. Trimming shortened V by 0 bases and J by 4 bases, and 5 bases separated the two germline ends. Findings and caveats of the study: Among contracting clones, CD4+ were mainly CM/EM and CD8+ enriched in EMRA. There was no confirmation that second-wave clones peaking on day 37 were SARS-CoV-2 specific.

Only a few counts were recorded for this clonotype. What it binds is not known. The chain links TRBV20-1 to TRBJ2-3; D gene unclear. The source of this sequence is a man aged 18 to 30 who had mild COVID-19 (a few samples of this study predate the infection). Cell type and time point are not known. Material: PBMCs or a T cell subset sorted from them (not recorded which). The CDR3 reads CSARETADTQYF. The CDR3 DNA reads TGCAGTGCTAGAGAGACCGCAGATACGCAGTATTTT.